The 9 T cell receptor beta chains presented below share a single source sample, sequenced in a study of CD8+ T cells in alopecia areata. Treatment here: oral pan-JAK inhibitor, 5-10 mg twice daily. RNA extraction was followed by reverse transcription into cDNA, which acted as the sequencing template. Data came from immunoSEQ multiplex PCR; TCRdb stores just in-frame clones and leaves some out. This table holds over 95,000 clones, 61% found once. The specimen was CD8+ T cells sorted from blood, collected at week 4, from a patient treated with tofacitinib. The receptors stem from a human donor with alopecia areata.

This clone was recorded a few times. The genes are TRBV29-1 and TRBJ2-1, with 10 bases matching TRBD1. The CDR3 loop spans 16 amino acids. J was trimmed by 3 bases and V by 2 bases; bases with no gene match: 7. Germline V CDR1 and CDR2: SQVTM, ANQGSEA. CDR3 in DNA: TGCAGCGTTGAAAGAGCCGGGACAGGGGTCTACAATGAGCAGTTCTTC. Its protein product is CSVERAGTGVYNEQFF.

This rearrangement joins TRBV2 to TRBJ2-3; TRBD1 aligns across 7 bases. CDR1 and CDR2 from the germline V gene are SNHLY and FYNNEI. Trimming cost V 0 bases and J 2 bases; bases outside gene matches: 17. This CDR3 is built from 20 residues. CDR3: CASSEASQGMRREPTDTQYF. The CDR3 coding sequence is TGTGCCAGCAGTGAAGCTTCACAGGGGATGAGACGGGAACCCACAGATACGCAGTATTTT.

The chain recombines TRBV15 with TRBJ2-5; 9 positions agree with TRBD2. Looked up from germline, CDR1 is LNHNV and CDR2 is YYDKDF (reference sequence). The CDR3 has 15 residues. The V and J ends lost 1 base and 4 bases, in that order; junction bases with no gene match: 4. CDR3 nucleotide sequence: TGTGCCACCAGCAGAGGGACTAGCGACCGAGAGACCCAGTACTTC. This sequence encodes CATSRGTSDRETQYF.

The chain employs TRBV29-1 and TRBJ1-2; 7 bases fit TRBD1. Germline assignment: CDR1 SQVTM and CDR2 ANQGSEA. The CDR3 has 14 amino acids. J was trimmed by 0 bases and V by 5 bases; bases with no gene match: 6. The CDR3, as DNA: TGCAGCGTTCCGGACAGGATCGCTAACTATGGCTACACCTTC. It encodes CSVPDRIANYGYTF. The full variable domain, in which reference TRBV29-1 and TRBJ1-2 provide the parts outside the CDR3, is SAVISQKPSRDICQRGTSLTIQCQVDSQVTMMFWYRQQPGQSLTLIATANQGSEATYESGFVIDKFPISRPNLTFSTLTVSNMSPEDSSIYLCSVPDRIANYGYTFGSGTRLTVV.

Here the CDR3 reads CASSLGILSPLYGYTF. The DNA for the CDR3 is TGTGCCAGCAGCTTAGGAATTCTTTCCCCCCTCTATGGCTACACCTTC. The chain combines TRBV7-9 with TRBJ1-2; D is unclear. Germline assignment: CDR1 SEHNR and CDR2 FQNEAQ (reference sequence). V lost 1 base to trimming and J lost 4 bases, with 16 bases between them. The length of the CDR3 is 16 residues.

This chain connects TRBV5-1 to TRBJ1-1; D possibly corresponds to TRBD1 (6 bases). The CDR3 runs 11 residues. Germline V gene lookup returns CDR1 SGHRS and CDR2 YFSETQ. With 6 bases removed from V and 8 bases from J, the gap between germline ends came to 11 bases. In DNA, the CDR3 is TGCGCCAGCACTGGGGGCCAGGAAGCTTTCTTT. It encodes CASTGGQEAFF.

This clone was detected ten times or more. The J gene is TRBJ2-1, the V gene TRBV28; the D gene is possibly TRBD2 (5 bases). This CDR3 is 15 amino acids long. The V end was cut by 6 bases, the J end by 3 bases, with 15 bases between. CDR1 is MDHEN, CDR2 SYDVKM, per germline. CDR3 nucleotide sequence: TGTGCCAGCAGCCAGGACTGGTTGGGCTACAATGAGCAGTTCTTC. It translates to CASSQDWLGYNEQFF.

With respect to this clone: Compared with germline, one end of the junction differs, possibly owing to a read error. The genes are TRBV5-4 and TRBJ1-6, with 7 bases aligning to TRBD1. Germline V gives CDR1 SGHNT, CDR2 YYREEE (reference sequence). The length of the CDR3 is 17 residues. As DNA, the CDR3 is TGCGCCAGCAGCCAAGATCATACGACAGGGCTTGGTTCACCCCTCCACTTT. It specifies CASSQDHTTGLGSPLHF.

This sequence joins TRBV5-4 and TRBJ2-7; 11 nucleotides match TRBD1. Germline assignment: CDR1 SGHNT and CDR2 YYREEE (reference sequence). The CDR3 length is 14 residues. The J segment lost 5 bases and the V segment lost 5 bases, leaving 6 bases of the junction unmatched. The CDR3 sequence: CASRGTGGMNEQYF. Here the CDR3 DNA reads TGTGCCAGCAGAGGGACAGGGGGGATGAACGAGCAGTACTTC.